The 16 T cell receptor beta chains given below trace back to one sample, sequenced in a study of CD8 T cells in ankylosing spondylitis. Study findings and constraints: Seemingly distinctive of ankylosing spondylitis blood was a TCR beta motif formed by eight highly homologous variants.

Each CDR3 protein gets one entry after TCRdb re-called the 5' RACE reads with MiXCR. The table includes a few hundred thousand distinct CDR3 sequences, 17% detected once. Which antigens these TCRs recognize remains unknown. Source material: blood, either unsorted or a sorted T cell fraction (not recorded which). The receptors come from a male donor with ankylosing spondylitis.

V gene TRBV6-1 combines with J gene TRBJ2-3, with D perhaps TRBD2 (5 bases). This CDR3 region has 14 residues. CDR1 is MNHNS, CDR2 SASEGT, per germline. Deletions cut 1 base from V and 5 bases from J, with 10 bases between. CDR3 nucleotides: TGTGCCAGCAGTGAAGAACTAGTGTTAGATACGCAGTATTTT. This sequence encodes CASSEELVLDTQYF.

The chain couples TRBV4-2 to TRBJ2-3; maybe TRBD1 (6 bases). The CDR3 consists of 18 residues. V was pared by 0 bases and J by 6 bases, with 22 bases between. Germline lookup yields CDR1 LGHNA and CDR2 YNFKEQ. The CDR3 here is CASSQDLRGPGAVDTQYF. For the CDR3, the DNA is TGTGCCAGCAGCCAAGATCTTCGTGGCCCAGGGGCTGTCGATACGCAGTATTTT.

The chain uses TRBV29-1 and TRBJ2-3; no clear D. Trimming left V 6 bases short and J 6 bases short, with 10 bases between. This CDR3 contains 11 residues. Germline V gene data show CDR1 as SQVTM and CDR2 as ANQGSEA. The DNA for the CDR3 is TGCAGCGTAGAAATTCAGGATACGCAGTATTTT. Translation gives CSVEIQDTQYF.

The chain recombines TRBV5-1 with TRBJ1-6; 8 bases fit TRBD1. V gave up 9 bases and J gave up 10 bases; unmatched junction bases: 12. Germline CDR1 reads SGHRS; CDR2 reads YFSETQ. The CDR3 sequence is 14 residues long. CDR3 sequence (DNA): TGCGCCATCAGTCCGACAGGGGCATTGTCACCCCTCCACTTT. The encoded protein is CAISPTGALSPLHF. Using reference TRBV5-1 and TRBJ1-6 for the parts outside the CDR3, the full variable domain is KAGVTQTPRYLIKTRGQQVTLSCSPISGHRSVSWYQQTPGQGLQFLFEYFSETQRNKGNFPGRFSGRQFSNSRSEMNVSTLELGDSALYLCAISPTGALSPLHFGNGTRLTVT.

This clonotype was picked up a small number of times. This rearrangement joins TRBV20-1 to TRBJ1-2; a weak D match, TRBD1 (5 bases). CDR1 is DFQATT and CDR2 is SNEGSKA in the germline V gene (reference sequence). The CDR3 loop spans 14 amino acids. Between the trimmed V and J ends, which lost 4 bases and 8 bases, there was a span of 20 bases. The CDR3 protein is CSATQPQGFSGYTF. In nucleotides, the CDR3 is TGCAGTGCTACACAACCCCAGGGTTTTAGCGGCTACACCTTC.

This clonotype was detected many times. The rearrangement joins TRBV5-1 to TRBJ2-5; D not certain. Germline values: CDR1 SGHRS, CDR2 YFSETQ. The CDR3 is 12 residues long. Trimming removed 3 bases from V and 6 bases from J, with 9 bases in between. CDR3 DNA sequence: TGCGCCAGCAGCTCCTCTGGGAAGACCCAGTACTTC. This codes for CASSSSGKTQYF. Looking up the rest from reference TRBV5-1 and TRBJ2-5 gives the full variable domain: KAGVTQTPRYLIKTRGQQVTLSCSPISGHRSVSWYQQTPGQGLQFLFEYFSETQRNKGNFPGRFSGRQFSNSRSEMNVSTLELGDSALYLCASSSSGKTQYFGPGTRLLVL.

A few counts support this clonotype. V usage is TRBV18 and J usage is TRBJ1-5, with D possibly TRBD1 on 6 matching bases. Germline CDR1 is KGHSH and CDR2 is LQKENI. The ends were cut back, 5 bases at V and 7 bases at J, with 12 bases in the middle. This CDR3 is 13 amino acids long. The chain's CDR3 is CASSTGAGQPQHF. CDR3 coding DNA: TGTGCCAGCTCAACGGGGGCTGGGCAGCCCCAGCATTTT.

V gene TRBV4-1 combines with J gene TRBJ1-5; 8 bases align to TRBD1. The CDR3 loop spans 17 amino acids. Germline V lookup: CDR1 MGHRA, CDR2 YSYEKL. The V gene end was trimmed by 3 bases and the J gene end by 7 bases; junction bases not matched to a gene: 14. This chain's CDR3 is CASSHSLNGQGGQPQHF. The DNA of the CDR3 is TGCGCCAGCAGCCACAGCTTAAACGGACAGGGTGGGCAGCCCCAGCATTTT.

This clonotype appeared a few times. The chain employs TRBV3-1 and TRBJ1-5; 7 bases fit TRBD1. Germline CDR1 LGHDT, CDR2 YNNKEL (reference sequence). This CDR3 is built from 14 residues. With V trimmed by 3 bases and J by 11 bases, 10 bases remained unmatched. The CDR3 protein is CASSHKGAGQSQHF. In nucleotides, the CDR3 is TGTGCCAGCAGCCATAAGGGGGCGGGACAGTCCCAGCATTTT.

This clonotype was recorded many times. This chain links TRBV3-1 with TRBJ1-5; the D is unclear. V was clipped by 1 base and J by 4 bases, with 8 bases between them. CDR1 is LGHDT, CDR2 YNNKEL, per germline (reference sequence). This CDR3 contains 14 residues. CDR3 DNA sequence: TGTGCCAGCAGCCAAGGTGTGACAAATCAGCCCCAGCATTTT. It encodes CASSQGVTNQPQHF.

This clonotype was observed at least ten times. The rearrangement links TRBV15 to TRBJ2-5; D gene unclear. Germline CDR1 is LNHNV and CDR2 is YYDKDF (reference sequence). V was shortened by 1 base and J by 2 bases, with 11 bases between the two germline ends. This CDR3 has 15 amino acids. The CDR3 loop reads CATSRGDDAQETQYF. DNA for the CDR3: TGTGCCACCAGCAGAGGAGACGACGCACAAGAGACCCAGTACTTC.

This chain connects TRBV5-1 to TRBJ2-2; 10 positions match TRBD1. From germline, CDR1 is SGHRS and CDR2 YFSETQ. The junction had 10 bases not matched to a gene; V was cut back by 5 bases and J by 3 bases. This CDR3 has 17 residues. CDR3 bases: TGCGCCAGCAGACCATTCTCCGGGACAGGGGACACCGGGGAGCTGTTTTTT. It translates to CASRPFSGTGDTGELFF.

This clonotype has a handful of counts. The rearrangement uses TRBV12-3 or TRBV12-4 and TRBJ1-4; no reliable D call. The CDR3 length is 12 residues. V lost 6 bases, J lost 8 bases, and 10 bases lay in between. The CDR3, as DNA: TGTGCCAGCAGAAAAGCAGAGGAAAAACTGTTTTTT. Encoded protein: CASRKAEEKLFF.

The CDR3 loop reads CATHFKANQPQHF. CDR3 DNA: TGTGCCACTCACTTCAAGGCGAATCAGCCCCAGCATTTT. The chain combines TRBV10-3 with TRBJ1-5; no firm D call. Germline V gene data show CDR1 as ENHRY and CDR2 as SYGVKD. V was shortened by 10 bases and J by 4 bases, with 14 bases between the two germline ends. The CDR3 sequence is 13 residues long.

The table lists this clonotype with a few counts. The chain has TRBV29-1 and TRBJ2-7, with a weak D call TRBD2 (6 bases). This CDR3 is built from 12 residues. The germline CDR1 and CDR2 sequences are SQVTM and ANQGSEA. The CDR3 loop reads CSVGTGLAEQYF. The CDR3 region has the DNA TGCAGTGTCGGGACGGGACTGGCCGAGCAGTACTTC.

This clonotype has only a few counts. The chain is built from TRBV6-1 and TRBJ1-1; 10 bases agree with TRBD1. CDR3 length: 15 amino acids. Germline trimming cut 4 bases from V and 6 bases from J; bases unmatched to any gene: 8. Germline V lookup: CDR1 MNHNS, CDR2 SASEGT. The CDR3 nucleotides are TGTGCCAGCAGTGGGACCCCGGGACAGGGGTCTGAAGCTTTCTTT. Its protein product is CASSGTPGQGSEAFF.